One sample yielded the 30 T cell receptor beta chains listed below, sequenced in a study of blood T cell repertoires in COVID-19. Some clones are missing from TCRdb's copy, which holds only in-frame ones; the method was immunoSEQ multiplex PCR. The table lists approximately 220,000 clones, less than 90% of them singletons. Input material: PBMCs or T cells enriched from blood (not recorded which). These receptors were obtained from a woman aged 40 to 50 who had recovered from COVID-19.

This chain uses TRBV5-1 with TRBJ2-7, with D perhaps TRBD2 (5 bases). The CDR3 runs to 14 residues. V lost 0 bases and J 1 base, leaving 8 bases between the germline ends. Germline values: CDR1 SGHRS, CDR2 YFSETQ. CDR3 sequence (DNA): TGCGCCAGCAGCTTGGCTAGCTTGTCCTACGAGCAGTACTTC. As protein: CASSLASLSYEQYF. Full variable domain (rest looked up from reference TRBV5-1 and TRBJ2-7): KAGVTQTPRYLIKTRGQQVTLSCSPISGHRSVSWYQQTPGQGLQFLFEYFSETQRNKGNFPGRFSGRQFSNSRSEMNVSTLELGDSALYLCASSLASLSYEQYFGPGTRLTVT.

DNA of the CDR3: TGTGCCAGCAGCTTAAGGGGCCGGGGGTCCATGAACACCGGGGAGCTGTTTTTT. This codes for CASSLRGRGSMNTGELFF. This chain links TRBV7-9 with TRBJ2-2; possibly TRBD2 for D (6 bases). The CDR3 has 18 residues. Trimming removed 2 bases from V and 1 base from J, with 17 bases in between. Germline V gene data show CDR1 as SEHNR and CDR2 as FQNEAQ (reference sequence).

The chain recombines TRBV7-2 with TRBJ2-7; TRBD1 agrees at 8 bases. CDR1 SGHTA and CDR2 FQGNSA come from the germline V gene. The CDR3 runs 15 residues. V was clipped by 5 bases and J by 0 bases; unmatched bases: 6. The CDR3 sequence is CASSVRTGSSYEQYF. The CDR3, as DNA: TGTGCCAGCAGCGTGAGGACAGGGAGCTCCTACGAGCAGTACTTC.

The rearrangement uses TRBV30 and TRBJ1-2, with TRBD1 as a possible D gene (5 bases). The germline V and J ends were trimmed by 1 base and 2 bases, with 5 bases remaining between them. Germline CDR1 GTSNPN, CDR2 SVGIG (reference sequence). The CDR3 length is 12 residues. CDR3 in DNA: TGTGCCTGGAGTGAGGGGAACTATGGCTACACCTTC. Protein sequence: CAWSEGNYGYTF.

CDR3 nucleotide sequence: TGTGCCAGCAGCGATACAGGGACCTCTGTACACTACACCTTC. Amino acids: CASSDTGTSVHYTF. This chain uses TRBV5-4 with TRBJ1-2; possible D gene TRBD1, 6 bases. This CDR3 has 14 residues. CDR1 and CDR2 (germline): SGHNT, YYREEE (reference sequence). The germline V and J ends were trimmed by 4 bases and 10 bases, with 20 bases remaining between them.

The chain recombines TRBV28 with TRBJ2-3; D is unresolved. The CDR3 runs to 16 residues. The germline CDR1 and CDR2 sequences are MDHEN and SYDVKM. V was pared by 2 bases and J by 0 bases, with 12 bases between. The CDR3 DNA sequence: TGTGCCAGCAGTTTAGGAGTGGGTGGTAGCACAGATACGCAGTATTTT. It encodes CASSLGVGGSTDTQYF.

Of note for this clone: This specimen includes other DNA sequences encoding the same CDR3. The rearrangement links TRBV27 to TRBJ2-7; D is ambiguous. The CDR3 spans 13 residues. In germline, CDR1 is MNHEY, CDR2 SMNVEV (reference sequence). The V end was cut by 2 bases, the J end by 2 bases, with 7 bases between. The CDR3 spells CASSLGRAYEQYF. CDR3 DNA sequence: TGTGCCAGCAGTTTAGGTCGGGCCTACGAGCAGTACTTC.

The rearrangement joins TRBV29-1 to TRBJ2-1; D is possibly TRBD1 (6 bases). V was cut by 1 base and J by 4 bases, with 11 bases left in between. Germline V gives CDR1 SQVTM, CDR2 ANQGSEA. This CDR3 has 14 residues. Here the CDR3 DNA reads TGCAGCGTTGAAGGCAGGGGCGTTTACAATGAGCAGTTCTTC. Amino acids: CSVEGRGVYNEQFF.

V usage is TRBV4-2 and J usage is TRBJ2-7; 7 bases line up with TRBD1. V lost 1 base and J lost 3; bases outside the gene matches: 6. The CDR3 sequence is 15 residues long. Germline values: CDR1 LGHNA, CDR2 YNFKEQ. This chain's CDR3 is CASSQAPTGLYEQYF. CDR3 DNA sequence: TGTGCCAGCAGCCAAGCCCCGACAGGGCTCTACGAGCAGTACTTC.

This sequence joins TRBV11-3 and TRBJ1-3, with TRBD1 as a possible D gene (5 bases). CDR1 is SGHNT and CDR2 is YENEEA in the germline V gene. The CDR3 totals 14 residues. The V end lost 3 bases, the J end lost 2 bases, and 8 bases lay between the germline ends. The CDR3 sequence: CASSFRVPGNTIYF. CDR3 DNA sequence: TGTGCCAGCAGCTTCAGGGTTCCTGGAAACACCATATATTTT.

This chain connects TRBV19 to TRBJ2-2, with D unresolved. There are 14 residues in the CDR3. Trimming cost V 3 bases and J 1 base, with 6 bases left between them. CDR1 LNHDA and CDR2 SQIVND come from the germline V gene (reference sequence). The chain's CDR3 is CASSMGLNTGELFF. CDR3 nucleotide sequence: TGTGCCAGTAGTATGGGCCTGAACACCGGGGAGCTGTTTTTT. Combining the CDR3 with reference TRBV19 and TRBJ2-2 gives the whole variable domain DGGITQSPKYLFRKEGQNVTLSCEQNLNHDAMYWYRQDPGQGLRLIYYSQIVNDFQKGDIAEGYSVSREKKESFPLTVTSAQKNPTAFYLCASSMGLNTGELFFGEGSRLTVL.

The rearrangement joins TRBV5-4 to TRBJ1-2, with D possibly TRBD1 on 6 matching bases. The V gene lost 3 bases and the J gene lost 6 bases, with 18 bases spanning the gap. Germline V gene lookup returns CDR1 SGHNT and CDR2 YYREEE (reference sequence). The CDR3 covers 15 residues. The CDR3 coding sequence is TGTGCCAGCAGCTCTCAGGGGAAGCAATGGAATGGCTACACCTTC. Residues: CASSSQGKQWNGYTF.

The chain carries TRBV3-1 (or the pseudogene TRBV3-2) and TRBJ2-5, with TRBD1 identical over 12 bases. There are 15 residues in the CDR3. CDR1 and CDR2 from the germline V gene are LGHDT and YNNKEL (reference sequence). The trim removed 6 bases at V and 1 base at J, leaving 3 bases unmatched. Here the CDR3 DNA reads TGTGCCAGCAGTCGGGACAGGGGGCGCCAAGAGACCCAGTACTTC. Residues: CASSRDRGRQETQYF.

The chain combines TRBV3-1 (or the pseudogene TRBV3-2) with TRBJ2-7; the match to TRBD2 covers 9 bases. The V and J ends lost 5 bases and 4 bases, in that order; junction bases with no gene match: 6. The CDR3 length is 14 residues. Per germline, CDR1 LGHDT and CDR2 YNNKEL (reference sequence). The chain's CDR3 is CASSGIAGDYEQYF. In nucleotides, the CDR3 is TGTGCCAGCAGCGGAATAGCGGGAGATTACGAGCAGTACTTC.

This chain links TRBV28 with TRBJ1-5; 7 nucleotides agree with TRBD1. Germline CDR1 is MDHEN and CDR2 is SYDVKM. The CDR3 contains 14 residues. Trimming took 5 bases from V and 5 from J; bases not matched to a gene: 6. Written as DNA, the CDR3 is TGTGCCAGCAGTCGACAGGGAGAGGATCAGCCCCAGCATTTT. Translating it yields CASSRQGEDQPQHF.

The chain uses TRBV27 and TRBJ2-7, with TRBD2 matching 7 bases. V shed 4 bases, J shed 2 bases, and the junction held 8 bases outside the gene matches. Germline CDR1 and CDR2: MNHEY and SMNVEV (reference sequence). The CDR3 is made up of 15 amino acids. CDR3 loop: CASSSPTSMAYEQYF. CDR3 nucleotides: TGTGCCAGCAGTTCCCCGACTAGCATGGCCTACGAGCAGTACTTC.

The chain joins TRBV7-2 to TRBJ2-1; tentative D call: TRBD2 (6 bases). The germline V gene encodes CDR1 SGHTA and CDR2 FQGNSA. Trimming cost V 0 bases and J 10 bases, with 13 bases left between them. This CDR3 has 14 residues. CDR3 region: CASSLARGSQEQFF. Written as DNA, the CDR3 is TGTGCCAGCAGCTTAGCGCGGGGTTCGCAGGAGCAGTTCTTC.

The rearrangement links TRBV10-1 to TRBJ2-1, with 9 bases fitting TRBD2. CDR3 length: 13 residues. From germline, CDR1 is WNHNN and CDR2 SYGVQD (reference sequence). With V trimmed by 2 bases and J by 8 bases, 1 base remained unmatched. The CDR3 loop is CASSEGLAYEQFF. As DNA, the CDR3 is TGCGCCAGCAGTGAGGGACTAGCGTATGAGCAGTTCTTC.

The chain uses TRBV12-5 and TRBJ1-1, with D possibly matching TRBD1 (6 bases). The CDR3 has 16 amino acids. V gave up 7 bases and J gave up 2 bases, with 20 bases separating them. Per the germline V gene, CDR1 is LGHNT and CDR2 is FRNRAP. CDR3 nucleotides: TGTGCTAGTGCCCCGGGACAACCCCGACTCAACACTGAAGCTTTCTTT. This encodes CASAPGQPRLNTEAFF.

This chain connects TRBV9 to TRBJ2-1, with 7 nucleotides matching TRBD2. Germline V gene sequence: CDR1 SGDLS, CDR2 YYNGEE. Trimming at V came to 3 bases and at J to 8 bases, leaving 14 bases not matched to a gene. There are 16 residues in the CDR3. The CDR3 loop is CASSANLAAAPDEQFF. CDR3 DNA: TGTGCCAGCAGCGCGAACCTAGCGGCTGCACCCGATGAGCAGTTCTTC.

The V and J genes are TRBV6-2 or TRBV6-3 and TRBJ1-2; maybe TRBD1 (5 bases). Trimming cost V 4 bases and J 6 bases, with 21 bases left between them. This CDR3 comprises 16 residues. Germline lookup yields CDR1 MNHEY and CDR2 SVGEGT. The CDR3 spells CASSWGTLFRLHGYTF. The CDR3 coding sequence is TGTGCCAGCAGTTGGGGGACTCTCTTCAGGCTCCATGGCTACACCTTC.

The chain combines TRBV14 with TRBJ2-7, with 12 bases lining up with TRBD1. Germline V gene data show CDR1 as SGHDN and CDR2 as FVKESK. The CDR3 covers 18 residues. After removal of 4 bases from V and 0 bases from J, the junction contained 10 bases not matched to a gene. The CDR3 nucleotides are TGTGCCAGCAGCCCCATGGGACAGGGGGCTTCTCGCTCCTACGAGCAGTACTTC. Amino acid sequence: CASSPMGQGASRSYEQYF.

The chain employs TRBV19 and TRBJ1-5; perhaps TRBD1 as D (6 bases). CDR3 length: 15 residues. CDR1 is LNHDA, CDR2 SQIVND, per germline (reference sequence). V was trimmed by 5 bases and J by 6 bases, leaving 17 bases between them. The CDR3 protein is CASSSNGGGTQPQHF. CDR3 coding DNA: TGTGCCAGTAGTTCAAACGGGGGGGGCACTCAGCCCCAGCATTTT.

The rearrangement joins TRBV10-1 to TRBJ2-1; 7 bases line up with TRBD2. The CDR3 loop spans 14 amino acids. The V segment lost 5 bases and the J segment 5 bases; nucleotides outside the gene matches: 6. Per germline, CDR1 WNHNN and CDR2 SYGVQD (reference sequence). The CDR3 reads CASSLAGADNEQFF. The CDR3 DNA is TGCGCCAGCAGTCTCGCGGGAGCGGACAATGAGCAGTTCTTC.

The rearrangement joins TRBV4-2 to TRBJ1-3; no firm D call. The V gene's germline CDR1 is LGHNA and CDR2 YNFKEQ. With 0 bases removed from V and 4 bases from J, the gap between germline ends came to 31 bases. The CDR3 runs to 22 residues. CDR3 coding DNA: TGTGCCAGCAGCCAAGACTTCCGTCAAGGGTGGGCGACACTCGAGGGAGGAAACACCATATATTTT. Encoded protein: CASSQDFRQGWATLEGGNTIYF.

The chain links TRBV7-8 to TRBJ2-7; TRBD2 matches at 13 bases. This CDR3 has 15 residues. The germline CDR1 and CDR2 sequences are SGHVS and FQNEAQ. V lost 5 bases and J lost 2; bases outside the gene matches: 3. The CDR3 region has the DNA TGTGCCAGCAGCCAGGGGACTAGCGGGACCTACGAGCAGTACGTC. It encodes CASSQGTSGTYEQYV.

This clone was seen a handful of times. V is TRBV10-1 and J is TRBJ2-2, with a tentative D call TRBD1 (5 bases). The CDR3 runs 14 residues. Trimming cost V 8 bases and J 1 base, with 11 bases left between them. From germline, CDR1 is WNHNN and CDR2 SYGVQD (reference sequence). In DNA form, the CDR3 reads TGCGCCAGCCGCCGGACATGGAACACCGGGGAGCTGTTTTTT. Protein: CASRRTWNTGELFF.

V usage is TRBV5-1 and J usage is TRBJ1-3; D not certain. Per the germline V gene, CDR1 is SGHRS and CDR2 is YFSETQ. The CDR3 is made up of 14 amino acids. Trimming stripped 5 bases from V and 3 bases from J, with 12 bases between. The CDR3 sequence is CASSYHSGGNTIYF. In DNA form, the CDR3 reads TGCGCCAGCAGTTACCACAGCGGTGGAAACACCATATATTTT.

This chain connects TRBV11-3 to TRBJ2-1; the D gene is possibly TRBD2 (6 bases). Trimming left V 4 bases short and J 5 bases short, with 9 bases between. Germline CDR1 reads SGHNT; CDR2 reads YENEEA. The CDR3 is 13 amino acids. CDR3 residues: CASSSTSHNEQFF. CDR3 sequence (DNA): TGTGCCAGCAGCTCGACTAGTCACAATGAGCAGTTCTTC.

J is TRBJ2-1 and V is TRBV25-1; D is possibly TRBD2 (6 bases). Germline V lookup: CDR1 MGHDK, CDR2 SYGVNS. The CDR3 is 16 amino acids. The V and J ends lost 3 bases and 6 bases respectively, with 18 bases between them. Written as DNA, the CDR3 is TGTGCCAGCAGTGATCTGGGCGGGGCCGTTTCCAATGAGCAGTTCTTC. This translates into CASSDLGGAVSNEQFF.